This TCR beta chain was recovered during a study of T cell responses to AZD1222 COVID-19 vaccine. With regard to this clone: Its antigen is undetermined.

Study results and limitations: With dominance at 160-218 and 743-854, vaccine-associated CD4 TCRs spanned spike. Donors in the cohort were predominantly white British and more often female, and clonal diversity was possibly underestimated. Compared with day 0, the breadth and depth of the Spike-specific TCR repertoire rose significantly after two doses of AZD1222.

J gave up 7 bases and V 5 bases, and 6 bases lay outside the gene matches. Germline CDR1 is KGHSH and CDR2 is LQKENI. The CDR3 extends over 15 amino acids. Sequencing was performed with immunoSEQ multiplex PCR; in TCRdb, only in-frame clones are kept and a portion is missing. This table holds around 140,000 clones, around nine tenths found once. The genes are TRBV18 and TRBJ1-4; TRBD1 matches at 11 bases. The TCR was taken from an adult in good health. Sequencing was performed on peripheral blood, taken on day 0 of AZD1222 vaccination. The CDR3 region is CASSWTGGSSEKLFF. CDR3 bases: TGTGCCAGCTCATGGACAGGGGGCTCTAGTGAAAAACTGTTTTTT.